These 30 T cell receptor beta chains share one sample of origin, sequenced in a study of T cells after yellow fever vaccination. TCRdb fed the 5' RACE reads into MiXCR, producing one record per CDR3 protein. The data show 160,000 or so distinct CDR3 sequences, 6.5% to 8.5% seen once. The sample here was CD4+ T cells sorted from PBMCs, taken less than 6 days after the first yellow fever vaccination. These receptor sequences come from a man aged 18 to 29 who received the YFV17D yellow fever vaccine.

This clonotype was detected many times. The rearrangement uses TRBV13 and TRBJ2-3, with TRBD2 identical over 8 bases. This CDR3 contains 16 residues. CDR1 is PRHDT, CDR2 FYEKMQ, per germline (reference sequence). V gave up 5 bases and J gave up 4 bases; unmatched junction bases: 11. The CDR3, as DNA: TGTGCCAGCAGCCCCCGGGTAGCGGGGCCCGCAGATACGCAGTATTTT. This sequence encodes CASSPRVAGPADTQYF.

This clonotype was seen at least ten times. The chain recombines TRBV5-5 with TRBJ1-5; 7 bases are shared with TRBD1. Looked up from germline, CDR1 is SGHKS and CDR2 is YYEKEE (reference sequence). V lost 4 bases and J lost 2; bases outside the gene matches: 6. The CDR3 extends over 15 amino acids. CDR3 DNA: TGTGCCAGCAGCATAACAGGGGATCGCAATCAGCCCCAGCATTTT. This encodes CASSITGDRNQPQHF.

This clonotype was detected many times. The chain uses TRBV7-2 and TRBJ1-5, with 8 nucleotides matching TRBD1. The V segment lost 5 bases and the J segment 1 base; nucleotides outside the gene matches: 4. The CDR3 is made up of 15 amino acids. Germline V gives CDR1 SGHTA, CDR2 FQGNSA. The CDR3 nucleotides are TGTGCCAGCAGCCGGGACAGGAAAAGCAATCAGCCCCAGCATTTT. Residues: CASSRDRKSNQPQHF.

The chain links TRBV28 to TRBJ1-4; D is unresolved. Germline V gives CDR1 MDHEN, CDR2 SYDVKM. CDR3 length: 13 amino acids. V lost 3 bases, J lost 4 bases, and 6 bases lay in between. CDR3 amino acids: CASSFIDNEKLFF. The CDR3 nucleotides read TGTGCCAGCAGTTTTATAGATAATGAAAAACTGTTTTTT. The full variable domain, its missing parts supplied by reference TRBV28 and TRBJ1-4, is DVKVTQSSRYLVKRTGEKVFLECVQDMDHENMFWYRQDPGLGLRLIYFSYDVKMKEKGDIPEGYSVSREKKERFSLILESASTNQTSMYLCASSFIDNEKLFFGSGTQLSVL.

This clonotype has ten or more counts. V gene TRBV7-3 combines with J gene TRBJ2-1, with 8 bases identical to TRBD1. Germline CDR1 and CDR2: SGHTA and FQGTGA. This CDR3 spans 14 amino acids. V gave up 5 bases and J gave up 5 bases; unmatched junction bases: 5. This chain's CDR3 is CASSPTGAHNEQFF. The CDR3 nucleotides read TGTGCCAGCAGCCCGACAGGGGCCCACAATGAGCAGTTCTTC. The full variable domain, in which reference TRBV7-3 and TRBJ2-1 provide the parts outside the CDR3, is GAGVSQTPSNKVTEKGKYVELRCDPISGHTALYWYRQSLGQGPEFLIYFQGTGAADDSGLPNDRFFAVRPEGSVSTLKIQRTERGDSAVYLCASSPTGAHNEQFFGPGTRLTVL.

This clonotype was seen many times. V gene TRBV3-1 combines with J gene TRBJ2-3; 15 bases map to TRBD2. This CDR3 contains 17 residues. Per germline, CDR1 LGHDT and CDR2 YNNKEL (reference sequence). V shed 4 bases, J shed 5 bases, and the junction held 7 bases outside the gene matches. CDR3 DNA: TGTGCCAGCAGCCTTAGGACTAGCGGGGGGGCAGAAGATACGCAGTATTTT. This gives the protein CASSLRTSGGAEDTQYF.

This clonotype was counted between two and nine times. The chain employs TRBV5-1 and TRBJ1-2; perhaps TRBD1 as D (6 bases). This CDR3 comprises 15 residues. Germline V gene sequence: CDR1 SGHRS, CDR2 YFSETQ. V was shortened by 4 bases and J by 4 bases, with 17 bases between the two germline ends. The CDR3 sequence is CASSLAGGESYGYTF. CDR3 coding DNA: TGCGCCAGCAGCCTTGCGGGGGGCGAGAGCTATGGCTACACCTTC.

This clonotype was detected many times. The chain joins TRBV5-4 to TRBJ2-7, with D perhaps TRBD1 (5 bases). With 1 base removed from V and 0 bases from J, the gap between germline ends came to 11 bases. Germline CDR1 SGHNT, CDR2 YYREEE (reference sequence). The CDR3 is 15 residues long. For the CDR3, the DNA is TGTGCCAGCAGCTTGCTTGACAGACCCTCCTACGAGCAGTACGTC. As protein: CASSLLDRPSYEQYV.

The CDR3 protein is CASSWGKEGAEAFF. The CDR3 DNA reads TGTGCCAGCAGCTGGGGGAAGGAGGGAGCTGAAGCTTTCTTT. The rearrangement joins TRBV7-9 to TRBJ1-1, with a possible D match to TRBD1 (5 bases). The CDR3 covers 14 residues. V was cut by 4 bases and J by 6 bases, with 15 bases left in between. Germline values: CDR1 SEHNR, CDR2 FQNEAQ (reference sequence).

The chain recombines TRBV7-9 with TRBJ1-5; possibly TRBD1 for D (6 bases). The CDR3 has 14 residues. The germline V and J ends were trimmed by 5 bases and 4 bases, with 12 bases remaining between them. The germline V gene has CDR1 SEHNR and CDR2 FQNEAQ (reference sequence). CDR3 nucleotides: TGTGCCAGCAGCCCGGGACAATGGAATCAGCCCCAGCATTTT. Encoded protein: CASSPGQWNQPQHF.

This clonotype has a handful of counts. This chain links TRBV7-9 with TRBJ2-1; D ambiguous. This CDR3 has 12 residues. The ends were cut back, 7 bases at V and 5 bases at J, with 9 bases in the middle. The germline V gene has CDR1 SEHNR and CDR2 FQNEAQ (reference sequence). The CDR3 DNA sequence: TGTGCCAGCAACCCGGTAGACAATGAGCAGTTCTTC. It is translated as CASNPVDNEQFF.

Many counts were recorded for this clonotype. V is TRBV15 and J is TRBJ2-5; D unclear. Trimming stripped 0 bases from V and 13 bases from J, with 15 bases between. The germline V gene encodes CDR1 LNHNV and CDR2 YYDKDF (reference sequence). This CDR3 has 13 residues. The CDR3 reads CATSRDKALRMYF. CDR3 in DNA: TGTGCCACCAGCAGAGATAAAGCACTAAGAATGTACTTC.

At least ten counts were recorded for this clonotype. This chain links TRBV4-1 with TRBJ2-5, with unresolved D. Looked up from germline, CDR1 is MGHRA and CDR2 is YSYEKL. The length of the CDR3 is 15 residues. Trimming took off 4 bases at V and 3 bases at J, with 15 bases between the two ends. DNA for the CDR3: TGCGCCAGCAGCCTTTCTGGGGTACAGAAAGAGACCCAGTACTTC. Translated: CASSLSGVQKETQYF.

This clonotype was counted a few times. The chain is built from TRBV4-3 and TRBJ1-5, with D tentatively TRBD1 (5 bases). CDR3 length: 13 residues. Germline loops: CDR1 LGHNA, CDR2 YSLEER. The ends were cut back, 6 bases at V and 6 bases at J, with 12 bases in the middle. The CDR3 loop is CASSSWGGQPQHF. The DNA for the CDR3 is TGCGCCAGCAGTAGTTGGGGGGGTCAGCCCCAGCATTTT.

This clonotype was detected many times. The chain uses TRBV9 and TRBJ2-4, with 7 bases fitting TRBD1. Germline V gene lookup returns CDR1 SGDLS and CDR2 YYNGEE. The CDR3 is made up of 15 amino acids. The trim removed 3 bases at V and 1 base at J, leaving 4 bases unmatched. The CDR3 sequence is CASSAQGKAKNIQYF. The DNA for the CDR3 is TGTGCCAGCAGCGCACAGGGGAAGGCCAAAAACATTCAGTACTTC.

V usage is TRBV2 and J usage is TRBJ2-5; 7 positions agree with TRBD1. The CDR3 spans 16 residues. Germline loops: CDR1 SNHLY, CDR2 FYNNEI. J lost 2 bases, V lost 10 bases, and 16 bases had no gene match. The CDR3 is CANRTRQGQFQETQYF. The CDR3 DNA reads TGTGCCAACAGGACCAGACAGGGTCAGTTTCAAGAGACCCAGTACTTC.

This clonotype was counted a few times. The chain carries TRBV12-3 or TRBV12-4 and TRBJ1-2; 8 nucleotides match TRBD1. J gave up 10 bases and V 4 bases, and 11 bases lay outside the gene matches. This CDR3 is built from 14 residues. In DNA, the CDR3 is TGTGCCAGCAGTTCCATCGGGACAGGCACAGACTACACCTTC. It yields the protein CASSSIGTGTDYTF.

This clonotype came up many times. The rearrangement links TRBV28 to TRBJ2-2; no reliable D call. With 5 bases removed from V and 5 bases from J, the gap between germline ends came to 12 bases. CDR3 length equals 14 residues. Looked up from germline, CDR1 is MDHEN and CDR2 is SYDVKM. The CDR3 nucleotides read TGTGCCAGCAGTCCTGGCGGAAAGACCGGGGAGCTGTTTTTT. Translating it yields CASSPGGKTGELFF.

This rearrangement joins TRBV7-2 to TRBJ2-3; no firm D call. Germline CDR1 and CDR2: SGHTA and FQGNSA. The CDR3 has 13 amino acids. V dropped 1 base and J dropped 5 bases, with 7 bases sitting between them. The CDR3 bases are TGTGCCAGCAGCTTAGGCCTTAGAGATACGCAGTATTTT. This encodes CASSLGLRDTQYF.

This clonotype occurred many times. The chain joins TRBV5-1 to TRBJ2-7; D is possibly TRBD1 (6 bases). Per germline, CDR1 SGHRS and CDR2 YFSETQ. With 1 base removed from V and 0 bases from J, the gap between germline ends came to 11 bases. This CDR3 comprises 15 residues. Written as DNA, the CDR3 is TGCGCCAGCAGCTTGATGAGACAGGACTCCTACGAGCAGTACGTC. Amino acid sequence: CASSLMRQDSYEQYV.

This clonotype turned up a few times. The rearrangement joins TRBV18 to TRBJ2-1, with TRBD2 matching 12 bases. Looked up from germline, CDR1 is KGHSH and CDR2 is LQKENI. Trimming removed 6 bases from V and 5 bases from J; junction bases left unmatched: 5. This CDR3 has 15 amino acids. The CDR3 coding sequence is TGTGCCAGCTCGCGGACTAGCGGGGTTAACAATGAGCAGTTCTTC. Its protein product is CASSRTSGVNNEQFF.

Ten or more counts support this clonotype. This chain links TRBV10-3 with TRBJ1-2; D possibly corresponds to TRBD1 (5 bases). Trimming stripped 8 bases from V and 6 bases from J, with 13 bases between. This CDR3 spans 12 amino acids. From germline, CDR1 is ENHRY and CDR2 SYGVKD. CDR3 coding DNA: TGTGCCATCTTTAAACAGGATAATGGCTACACCTTC. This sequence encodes CAIFKQDNGYTF.

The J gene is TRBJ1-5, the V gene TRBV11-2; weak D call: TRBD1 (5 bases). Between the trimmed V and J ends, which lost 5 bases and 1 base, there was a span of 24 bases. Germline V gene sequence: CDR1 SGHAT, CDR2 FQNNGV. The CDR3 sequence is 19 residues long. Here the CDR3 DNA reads TGTGCCAGCAGCCCACGGGGCAGGCCCGCGGAATACAGCAATCAGCCCCAGCATTTT. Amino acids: CASSPRGRPAEYSNQPQHF.

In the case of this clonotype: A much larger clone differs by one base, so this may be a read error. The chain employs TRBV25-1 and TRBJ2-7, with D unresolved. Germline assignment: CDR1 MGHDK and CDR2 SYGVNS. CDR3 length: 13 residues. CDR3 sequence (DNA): TGTGCCAGCAGTGACGAGATCTCCTACCAGCAGTACTTC. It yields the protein CASSDEISYQQYF.

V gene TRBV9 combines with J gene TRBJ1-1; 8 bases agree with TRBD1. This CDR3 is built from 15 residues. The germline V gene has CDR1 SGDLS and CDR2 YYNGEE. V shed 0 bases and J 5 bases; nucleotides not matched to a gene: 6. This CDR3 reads CASSVVDRGRTEAFF. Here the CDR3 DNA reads TGTGCCAGCAGCGTAGTTGACAGGGGAAGAACTGAAGCTTTCTTT.

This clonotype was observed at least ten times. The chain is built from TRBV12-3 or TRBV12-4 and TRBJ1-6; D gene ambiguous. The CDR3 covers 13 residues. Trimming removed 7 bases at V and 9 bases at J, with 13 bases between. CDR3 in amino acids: CASNNQHGSPLHF. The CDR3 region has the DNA TGTGCCAGCAACAACCAACACGGTTCACCCCTCCACTTT.

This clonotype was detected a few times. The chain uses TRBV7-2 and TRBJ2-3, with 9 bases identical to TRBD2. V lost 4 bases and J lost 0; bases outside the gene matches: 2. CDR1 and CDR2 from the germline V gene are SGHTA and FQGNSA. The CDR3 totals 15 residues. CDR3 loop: CASSSLAGSTDTQYF. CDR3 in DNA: TGTGCCAGCAGCTCCCTAGCGGGGAGCACAGATACGCAGTATTTT.

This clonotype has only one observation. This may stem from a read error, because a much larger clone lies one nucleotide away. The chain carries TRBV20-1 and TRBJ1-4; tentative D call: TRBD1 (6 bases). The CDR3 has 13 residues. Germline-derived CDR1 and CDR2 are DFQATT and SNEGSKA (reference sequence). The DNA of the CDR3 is TGCAGTGCTTTACAGGGAAGTAATGAAAAACTGCTTTTT. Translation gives CSALQGSNEKLLF.

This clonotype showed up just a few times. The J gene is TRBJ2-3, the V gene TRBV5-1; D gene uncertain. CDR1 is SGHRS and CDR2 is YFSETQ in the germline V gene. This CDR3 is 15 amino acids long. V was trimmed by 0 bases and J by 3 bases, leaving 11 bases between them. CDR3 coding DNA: TGCGCCAGCAGCTTGGCGGCAGGTCTGACAGATACGCAGTATTTT. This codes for CASSLAAGLTDTQYF.

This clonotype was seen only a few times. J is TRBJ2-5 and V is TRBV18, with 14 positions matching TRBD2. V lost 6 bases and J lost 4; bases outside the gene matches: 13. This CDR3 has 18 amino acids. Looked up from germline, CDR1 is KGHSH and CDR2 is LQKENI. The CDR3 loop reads CASSPGTSGGHRGETQYF. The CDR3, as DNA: TGTGCCAGCTCCCCTGGGACTAGCGGGGGCCACAGGGGAGAGACCCAGTACTTC.